This T cell receptor beta chain was obtained from a study of blood T cell repertoires in COVID-19. J gave up 8 bases and V 5 bases, and 11 bases lay outside the gene matches. The germline CDR1 and CDR2 sequences are MDHEN and SYDVKM. This CDR3 has 14 residues. Original handling: Reference gene primer amplification in the assay estimated nucleated cell counts. The repertoire was sequenced with immunoSEQ multiplex PCR; TCRdb's copy has only in-frame clones and lacks some. The D gene and trimming were derived from the DNA, and the V and J assignments and clone size from that table. Of over 150,000 clones detected, 84% appear once; the ten largest clones hold roughly 3.2%. Participants spanned ages roughly 18 to 95 years and resided in 20 to 25 US areas.

The specimen sequenced was PBMCs or T cells enriched from blood (not recorded which). This clonotype was obtained from a woman under 40 who had recovered from COVID-19. V and J are TRBV28 and TRBJ1-2; 7 bases match TRBD1. CDR3 region: CASSPQTGIRGYTF. CDR3 DNA sequence: TGTGCCAGCAGTCCGCAGACAGGGATAAGGGGCTACACCTTC.